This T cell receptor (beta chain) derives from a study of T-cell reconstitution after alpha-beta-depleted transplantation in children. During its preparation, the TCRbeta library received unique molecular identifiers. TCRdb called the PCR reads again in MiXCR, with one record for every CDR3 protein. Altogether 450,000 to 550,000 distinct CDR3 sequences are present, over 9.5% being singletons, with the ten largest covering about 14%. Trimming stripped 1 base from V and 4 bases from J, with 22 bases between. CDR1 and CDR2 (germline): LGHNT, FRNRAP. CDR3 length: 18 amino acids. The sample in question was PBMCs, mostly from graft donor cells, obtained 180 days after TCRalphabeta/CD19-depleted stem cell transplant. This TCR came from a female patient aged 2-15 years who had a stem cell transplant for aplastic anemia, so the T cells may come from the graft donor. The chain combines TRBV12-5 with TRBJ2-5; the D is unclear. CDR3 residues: CASGLGPPQASPRETQYF. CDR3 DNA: TGTGCTAGTGGTTTGGGACCCCCCCAGGCCAGCCCAAGAGAGACCCAGTACTTC.